The sequence of this TCR beta chain was determined in a study of post-analysis software for immune sequencing data. Every TCR beta cDNA library bore unique molecular identifiers. TCRdb recomputed calls from the PCR reads with MiXCR, one row per CDR3 protein. The data contain about 540,000 distinct CDR3 sequences, 34% of them singletons. Overall study results and limits: Five or six TRBV segments, TRBV5-6, TRBV5-1 and TRBV20-1 among them, were found more frequent in patients than controls.

Germline loops: CDR1 SGHRS, CDR2 YFSETQ. This CDR3 contains 14 residues. V dropped 2 bases and J dropped 4 bases, with 9 bases sitting between them. This clonotype was seen only a few times. Its antigen remains unknown. The sample taken for sequencing was blood. The chain joins TRBV5-1 to TRBJ2-2; D might be TRBD1 (6 bases). This TCR came from a girl aged 2-17 years with multiple sclerosis. The CDR3 coding sequence is TGCGCCAGCAGCTTACAGGGCGCCACCGGGGAGCTGTTTTTT. Protein sequence: CASSLQGATGELFF.